This entry lists 28 T cell receptor beta chains sequenced from one sample in a study of blood T cell repertoires in COVID-19. Sequenced by immunoSEQ multiplex PCR; TCRdb stores in-frame clones only, minus some. The sample lists 12,000 to 15,000 clones, 87% occurring once. Sequences were obtained from peripheral blood. These receptors originate from a human donor in a cohort sampled during active COVID-19.

The genes are TRBV7-2 and TRBJ2-7; D remains unclear. V lost 5 bases, J lost 4 bases, and 12 bases lay in between. The CDR3 extends over 13 amino acids. CDR1 and CDR2 (germline): SGHTA, FQGNSA. CDR3 nucleotides: TGTGCCAGCAGCACCCCCGGCGGTTACGAGCAGTACTTC. Translation: CASSTPGGYEQYF.

The CDR3 DNA reads as TGTGCCAGCAGCTTAGCGATAGGGGGCGGTACCGGGGAGCTGTTTTTT. This sequence encodes CASSLAIGGGTGELFF. V gene TRBV7-8 combines with J gene TRBJ2-2; the match to TRBD1 covers 7 bases. This CDR3 has 16 residues. Germline V gene data show CDR1 as SGHVS and CDR2 as FQNEAQ. J was trimmed by 5 bases and V by 0 bases; bases with no gene match: 6. The whole variable domain, filled in from reference TRBV7-8 and TRBJ2-2, reads GAGVSQSPRYKVAKRGQDVALRCDPISGHVSLFWYQQALGQGPEFLTYFQNEAQLDKSGLPSDRFFAERPEGSVSTLKIQRTQQEDSAVYLCASSLAIGGGTGELFFGEGSRLTVL.

V and J are TRBV27 and TRBJ1-2; D may be TRBD1 (6 bases). The CDR3 sequence is 15 residues long. Trimming left V 5 bases short and J 0 bases short, with 13 bases between. Germline CDR1 and CDR2: MNHEY and SMNVEV (reference sequence). The CDR3 reads CASSKTGTTNYGYTF. In nucleotides, the CDR3 is TGTGCCAGCAGTAAAACGGGGACAACTAACTATGGCTACACCTTC.

The V gene is TRBV5-6, the J gene TRBJ1-2; D might be TRBD1 (6 bases). This CDR3 contains 13 residues. The germline gives CDR1 SGHDT, CDR2 YYEEEE. V was cut by 4 bases and J by 3 bases, with 10 bases left in between. For the CDR3, the DNA is TGTGCCAGCAGCGGGGGCTGGGACTATGGCTACACCTTC. Protein product: CASSGGWDYGYTF.

The CDR3 nucleotides are TGTGCCAGCAGTCACGGGACAGGGATATACAATGAGCAGTTCTTC. Protein product: CASSHGTGIYNEQFF. The chain joins TRBV27 to TRBJ2-1, with 9 bases that match TRBD1. Trimming at V came to 5 bases and at J to 4 bases, leaving 6 bases not matched to a gene. The CDR3 extends over 15 amino acids. Germline CDR1 is MNHEY and CDR2 is SMNVEV (reference sequence).

The rearrangement joins TRBV5-1 to TRBJ2-7, with TRBD2 as a possible D gene (6 bases). The CDR3 length is 12 residues. Per germline, CDR1 SGHRS and CDR2 YFSETQ. V lost 4 bases, J lost 5 bases, and 10 bases lay in between. CDR3 in amino acids: CASSPTSNEQYF. The CDR3 DNA reads TGCGCCAGCAGCCCGACTAGTAACGAGCAGTACTTC.

This chain links TRBV19 with TRBJ2-7, with 9 bases that match TRBD2. This CDR3 has 14 residues. Trimming at V came to 4 bases and at J to 4 bases, leaving 5 bases not matched to a gene. Germline assignment: CDR1 LNHDA and CDR2 SQIVND (reference sequence). The CDR3 loop reads CASSSRTSDYEQYF. In DNA form, the CDR3 reads TGTGCCAGTAGTAGTCGGACTAGCGATTACGAGCAGTACTTC.

The gene calls are TRBV5-6 and TRBJ2-2; D might be TRBD1 (5 bases). The CDR3 contains 14 residues. The germline V gene has CDR1 SGHDT and CDR2 YYEEEE. The V and J ends lost 1 base and 3 bases respectively, with 7 bases between them. The CDR3 region has the DNA TGTGCCAGCAGCTTGTGGGGCCACACCGGGGAGCTGTTTTTT. As protein: CASSLWGHTGELFF. The whole variable domain, filled in from reference TRBV5-6 and TRBJ2-2, reads DAGVTQSPTHLIKTRGQQVTLRCSPKSGHDTVSWYQQALGQGPQFIFQYYEEEERQRGNFPDRFSGHQFPNYSSELNVNALLLGDSALYLCASSLWGHTGELFFGEGSRLTVL.

The chain links TRBV13 to TRBJ1-6, with a tentative D call TRBD1 (5 bases). CDR1 is PRHDT, CDR2 FYEKMQ, per germline (reference sequence). V lost 3 bases and J lost 10, with 10 bases in between. The CDR3 length is 13 residues. The CDR3 DNA is TGTGCCAGCAGCTTCCAGGGTGGGTCACCCCTCCACTTT. Amino acid sequence: CASSFQGGSPLHF.

The chain carries TRBV6-2 or TRBV6-3 and TRBJ1-1, with 8 bases lining up with TRBD1. The CDR3 is 16 amino acids. The trim removed 6 bases at V and 0 bases at J, leaving 9 bases unmatched. Per germline, CDR1 MNHEY and CDR2 SVGEGT. Here the CDR3 reads CASSRWTGRMNTEAFF. The CDR3 DNA reads as TGTGCCAGCAGCCGATGGACAGGGCGAATGAACACTGAAGCTTTCTTT.

The chain combines TRBV28 with TRBJ2-1; 7 bases align to TRBD1. This CDR3 is 15 amino acids long. J was trimmed by 8 bases and V by 5 bases; bases with no gene match: 12. CDR1 and CDR2 (germline): MDHEN, SYDVKM. The CDR3 DNA is TGTGCCAGCAGTCCCCTTTCCGGGACAGTCCATGAGCAGTTCTTC. It specifies CASSPLSGTVHEQFF.

This chain connects TRBV15 to TRBJ1-3, with TRBD1 matching 9 bases. The CDR3 runs 17 residues. CDR1 is LNHNV, CDR2 YYDKDF, per germline (reference sequence). Germline trimming cut 3 bases from V and 3 bases from J; bases unmatched to any gene: 9. The CDR3 DNA sequence: TGTGCCACCAGCAGTATCACAGGGGGCGCGTATGGAAACACCATATATTTT. Translated, it gives CATSSITGGAYGNTIYF.

This chain joins TRBV19 and TRBJ2-4; D is perhaps TRBD1 (5 bases). The V end was cut by 3 bases, the J end by 4 bases, with 13 bases between. This CDR3 spans 15 amino acids. CDR1 and CDR2 (germline): LNHDA, SQIVND (reference sequence). The CDR3 DNA reads TGTGCCAGTAGTATTTTTTGGGGCGAGAAAAACATTCAGTACTTC. This translates into CASSIFWGEKNIQYF.

This clone was counted a few times. V is TRBV28 and J is TRBJ2-1; a possible D gene is TRBD2 (5 bases). CDR1 MDHEN and CDR2 SYDVKM come from the germline V gene. This CDR3 comprises 14 residues. V was shortened by 5 bases and J by 7 bases, with 15 bases between the two germline ends. The CDR3 here is CASSEPGFRNEQFF. As DNA, the CDR3 is TGTGCCAGCAGTGAACCGGGATTTAGGAATGAGCAGTTCTTC.

The chain joins TRBV21-1 to TRBJ2-2; the table's TRBD1 call for D was not verified on the DNA. TRBV21-1 counts as a pseudogene. The CDR3 is 13 amino acids. CDR3 residues: CASSIQGTGELFF. Here the CDR3 DNA reads TGTGCCAGCAGCATACAGGGGACCGGGGAGCTGTTTTTT.

This sequence joins TRBV4-1 and TRBJ2-7; D possibly corresponds to TRBD2 (5 bases). CDR1 MGHRA and CDR2 YSYEKL come from the germline V gene. Trimming removed 4 bases from V and 1 base from J, with 17 bases in between. CDR3 length: 16 residues. The CDR3 sequence: CASSPLLEGSSYEQYF. The CDR3 region has the DNA TGCGCCAGCAGCCCCCTGCTCGAAGGGAGTTCCTACGAGCAGTACTTC.

This clone was observed a few times. This chain connects TRBV27 to TRBJ2-7; a possible D gene is TRBD1 (6 bases). The V gene's germline CDR1 is MNHEY and CDR2 SMNVEV (reference sequence). This CDR3 contains 14 residues. Trimming pared 3 bases from V and 6 bases from J, leaving 15 bases between. CDR3 nucleotide sequence: TGTGCCAGCAGTTTTGGGACACCCTCGGGCGAGCAGTACTTC. Amino acid sequence: CASSFGTPSGEQYF.

The gene calls are TRBV28 and TRBJ2-1, with D hard to call. Germline V lookup: CDR1 MDHEN, CDR2 SYDVKM. The CDR3 sequence is 15 residues long. V lost 3 bases, J lost 2 bases, and 11 bases lay in between. The DNA for the CDR3 is TGTGCCAGCAGTTTTGTCCCCCTTACCTACAATGAGCAGTTCTTC. It codes for CASSFVPLTYNEQFF.

V gene TRBV27 combines with J gene TRBJ2-2; D is possibly TRBD2 (5 bases). Germline CDR1 is MNHEY and CDR2 is SMNVEV (reference sequence). CDR3 length: 14 amino acids. The germline V and J ends were trimmed by 5 bases and 4 bases, with 11 bases remaining between them. This chain's CDR3 is CASSQTLATGELFF. In nucleotides, the CDR3 is TGTGCCAGCAGTCAGACTCTAGCCACCGGGGAGCTGTTTTTT.

The V and J genes are TRBV6-5 and TRBJ1-1; D is unclear. V was clipped by 3 bases and J by 5 bases, with 10 bases between them. The CDR3 totals 13 residues. CDR1 is MNHEY and CDR2 is SVGAGI in the germline V gene. CDR3 loop: CASSYSSVTEAFF. The CDR3 region has the DNA TGTGCCAGCAGTTATAGTTCGGTGACTGAAGCTTTCTTT.

In this sample, this clone turned up once. The gene calls are TRBV6-2 or TRBV6-3 and TRBJ2-1; 13 positions agree with TRBD2. Looked up from germline, CDR1 is MNHEY and CDR2 is SVGEGT. Unmatched junction bases numbered 5, after V lost 1 base and J lost 11 bases. This CDR3 contains 15 residues. The DNA of the CDR3 is TGTGCCAGCAGTTACTGGGGACTAGCGGGGAACAAGCAGTTCTTC. This sequence encodes CASSYWGLAGNKQFF.

This chain connects TRBV4-2 to TRBJ2-7; 12 bases line up with TRBD2. The CDR3 covers 16 residues. Germline-derived CDR1 and CDR2 are LGHNA and YNFKEQ. V was pared by 1 base and J by 3 bases, with 4 bases of the junction left unmatched. CDR3 in amino acids: CASSQATGLAGYEQYF. The CDR3 DNA follows: TGTGCCAGCAGCCAAGCCACGGGACTAGCGGGCTACGAGCAGTACTTC.

The rearrangement links TRBV13 to TRBJ2-7, with 11 positions matching TRBD1. CDR1 is PRHDT and CDR2 is FYEKMQ in the germline V gene (reference sequence). CDR3 length: 15 residues. Trimming removed 5 bases from V and 3 bases from J; junction bases left unmatched: 6. In DNA, the CDR3 is TGTGCCAGCAGCCGCTCCGGGACAGGGGGCTACGAGCAGTACTTC. This translates into CASSRSGTGGYEQYF.

J is TRBJ2-1 and V is TRBV6-1, with 7 bases identical to TRBD2. Trimming took 3 bases from V and 8 from J; bases not matched to a gene: 7. Germline values: CDR1 MNHNS, CDR2 SASEGT. This CDR3 contains 14 residues. CDR3 amino acids: CASSDYGSGYEQFF. The CDR3 DNA reads TGTGCCAGCAGTGATTACGGTAGCGGGTATGAGCAGTTCTTC.

This rearrangement joins TRBV10-1 to TRBJ2-1; 9 bases line up with TRBD2. Trimming at V came to 2 bases and at J to 8 bases, leaving 7 bases not matched to a gene. CDR3 size: 15 residues. Germline-derived CDR1 and CDR2 are WNHNN and SYGVQD (reference sequence). In nucleotides, the CDR3 is TGCGCCAGCAGTGAGGGCGGGGGGGCTTCTCATGAGCAGTTCTTC. This encodes CASSEGGGASHEQFF.

The CDR3 loop reads CASSLGDRTKVEQFF. As DNA, the CDR3 is TGTGCCAGCAGCTTAGGGGACCGGACTAAGGTTGAGCAGTTCTTC. The chain recombines TRBV13 with TRBJ2-1, with a weak D call TRBD2 (6 bases). This CDR3 comprises 15 residues. V shed 0 bases and J shed 9 bases, with 15 bases lying between them. Germline lookup yields CDR1 PRHDT and CDR2 FYEKMQ (reference sequence).

The gene calls are TRBV7-8 and TRBJ2-3, with 9 positions matching TRBD2. The ends lost 0 bases at V and 4 bases at J; junction bases unmatched: 5. The CDR3 has 16 residues. Germline CDR1 and CDR2: SGHVS and FQNEAQ. This chain's CDR3 is CASSLAAGGPPDTQYF. CDR3 nucleotides: TGTGCCAGCAGCTTAGCGGCGGGGGGGCCTCCAGATACGCAGTATTTT.

The CDR3 spells CASSLRSGIGSNQPQHF. The CDR3 DNA reads as TGTGCCAGCAGTTTAAGGTCGGGGATAGGGAGCAATCAGCCCCAGCATTTT. This chain links TRBV28 with TRBJ1-5, with D unclear. Deletions cut 2 bases from V and 1 base from J, with 15 bases between. Germline V gene data show CDR1 as MDHEN and CDR2 as SYDVKM. This CDR3 contains 17 residues.